Sequencing of this TCR beta chain was carried out in a study of spatial heterogeneity in lung cancer. Via MiXCR, TCRdb re-called the 5' RACE reads, giving one row per CDR3 protein. This sample yields roughly 82,000 distinct CDR3 sequences, of which over 10% are seen a single time; around 4.6% belongs to the top ten. This clonotype appeared a few times. An end of the junction does not agree with germline; a read error may underlie this. Time point denoted: sample taken at primary tumor resection. Tumor, nontumor lung or frozen PBMC supplied whole RNA that was sequenced unsorted. Sequencing was performed on PBMCs, taken at surgery. This clonotype originated in a male donor with early-stage non-small cell lung cancer.

This CDR3 reads CASRTGVNQAQHF. The CDR3 coding sequence is TGTGCCAGCAGGACAGGGGTGAATCAGGCCCAGCATTTT. The V call is TRBV28, the J call TRBJ1-5; 8 positions agree with TRBD1. Per the germline V gene, CDR1 is MDHEN and CDR2 is SYDVKM. The CDR3 length is 13 residues. The whole variable domain, remainder taken from reference TRBV28 and TRBJ1-5, is DVKVTQSSRYLVKRTGEKVFLECVQDMDHENMFWYRQDPGLGLRLIYFSYDVKMKEKGDIPEGYSVSREKKERFSLILESASTNQTSMYLCASRTGVNQAQHFGDGTRLSIL.